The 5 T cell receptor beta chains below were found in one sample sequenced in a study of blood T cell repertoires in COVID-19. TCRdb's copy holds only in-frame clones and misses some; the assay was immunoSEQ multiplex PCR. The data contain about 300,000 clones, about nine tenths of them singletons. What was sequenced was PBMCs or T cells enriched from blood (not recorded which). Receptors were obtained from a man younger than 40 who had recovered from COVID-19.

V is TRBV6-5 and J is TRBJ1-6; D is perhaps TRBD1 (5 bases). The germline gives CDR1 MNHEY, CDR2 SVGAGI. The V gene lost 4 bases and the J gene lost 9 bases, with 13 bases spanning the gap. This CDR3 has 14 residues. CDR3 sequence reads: CASSSQGFGSPLHF. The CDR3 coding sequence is TGTGCCAGCAGTTCCCAGGGTTTCGGTTCACCCCTCCACTTT.

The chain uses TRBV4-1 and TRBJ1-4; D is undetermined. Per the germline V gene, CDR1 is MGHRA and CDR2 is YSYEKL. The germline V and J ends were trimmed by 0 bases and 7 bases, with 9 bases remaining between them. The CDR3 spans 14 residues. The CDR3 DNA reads TGCGCCAGCAGCCAAGAGGGAGGGTTTGAAAAACTGTTTTTT. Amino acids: CASSQEGGFEKLFF.

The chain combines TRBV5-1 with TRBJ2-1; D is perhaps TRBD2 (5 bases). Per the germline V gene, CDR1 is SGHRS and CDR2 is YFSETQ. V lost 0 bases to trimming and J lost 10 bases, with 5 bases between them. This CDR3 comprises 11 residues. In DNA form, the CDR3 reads TGCGCCAGCAGCTTGGGCGGGGAGCAGTTCTTC. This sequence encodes CASSLGGEQFF.

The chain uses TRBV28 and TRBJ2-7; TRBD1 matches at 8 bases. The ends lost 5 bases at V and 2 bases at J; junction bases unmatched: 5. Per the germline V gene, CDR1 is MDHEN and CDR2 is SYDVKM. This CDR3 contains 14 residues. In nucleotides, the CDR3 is TGTGCCAGCAGTACTAGCAGGGGGCCCTACGAGCAGTACTTC. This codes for CASSTSRGPYEQYF.

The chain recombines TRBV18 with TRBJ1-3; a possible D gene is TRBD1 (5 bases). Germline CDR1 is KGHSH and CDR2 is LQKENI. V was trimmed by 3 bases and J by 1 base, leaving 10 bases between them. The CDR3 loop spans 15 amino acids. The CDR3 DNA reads TGTGCCAGCTCACCTAGACAGCAGTCTGGAAACACCATATATTTT. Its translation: CASSPRQQSGNTIYF.